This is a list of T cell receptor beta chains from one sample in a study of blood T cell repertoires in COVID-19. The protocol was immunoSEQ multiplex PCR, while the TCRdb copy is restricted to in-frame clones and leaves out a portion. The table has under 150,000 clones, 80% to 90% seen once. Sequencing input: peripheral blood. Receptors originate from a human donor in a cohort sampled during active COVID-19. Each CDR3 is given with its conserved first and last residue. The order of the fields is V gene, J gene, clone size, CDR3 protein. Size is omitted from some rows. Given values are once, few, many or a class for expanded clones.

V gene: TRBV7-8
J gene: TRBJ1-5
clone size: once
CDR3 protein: CASSPQTGLEPQHF

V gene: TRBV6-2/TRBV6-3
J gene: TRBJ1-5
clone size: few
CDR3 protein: CASSYSGQYQPQHF

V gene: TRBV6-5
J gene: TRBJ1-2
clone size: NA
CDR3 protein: CASSSGPRVGYTF

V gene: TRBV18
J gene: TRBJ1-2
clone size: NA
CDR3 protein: CASSPVTGGYGYTF

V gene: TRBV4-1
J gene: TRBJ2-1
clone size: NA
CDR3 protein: CASSQDQLAGYYNEQFF

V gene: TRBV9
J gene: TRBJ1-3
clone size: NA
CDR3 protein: CASSVGEVGGSGNTIYF

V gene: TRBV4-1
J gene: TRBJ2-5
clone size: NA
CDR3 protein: CASSQGGTGETQYF

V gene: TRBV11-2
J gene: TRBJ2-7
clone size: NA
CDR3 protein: CASSLAYDEQYF

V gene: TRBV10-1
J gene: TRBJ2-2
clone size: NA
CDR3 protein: CASSRTANTGELFF

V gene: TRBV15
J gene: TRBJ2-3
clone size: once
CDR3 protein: CATSRGAGGSDTQYF

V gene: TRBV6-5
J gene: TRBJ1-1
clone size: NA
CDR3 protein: CASSYSAYAGGTEAFF

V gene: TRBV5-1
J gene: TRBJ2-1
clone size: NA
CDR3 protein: CASSSRGQGLNEQFF

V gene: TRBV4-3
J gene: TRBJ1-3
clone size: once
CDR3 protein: CASSQGWEESGNTIYF

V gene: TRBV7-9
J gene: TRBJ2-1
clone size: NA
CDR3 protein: CASSTGQGNNEQFF

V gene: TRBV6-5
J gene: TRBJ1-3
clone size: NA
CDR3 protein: CASRADRGLGNTIYF

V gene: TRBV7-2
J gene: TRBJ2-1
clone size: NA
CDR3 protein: CASSLVPGSYNEQFF

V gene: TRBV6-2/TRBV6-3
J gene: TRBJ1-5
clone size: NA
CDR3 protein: CASSAGQATLQPQHF

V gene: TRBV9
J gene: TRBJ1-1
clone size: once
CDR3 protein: CASSSGVGNTEAFF

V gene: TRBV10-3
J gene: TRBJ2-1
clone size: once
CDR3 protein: CASRGGSYNEQFF

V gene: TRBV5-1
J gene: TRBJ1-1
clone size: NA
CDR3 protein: CASSRRSNTEAFF

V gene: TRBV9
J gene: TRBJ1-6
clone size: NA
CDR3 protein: CASTRAGGGSPLHF

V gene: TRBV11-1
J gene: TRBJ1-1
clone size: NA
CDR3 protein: CASSPQGGEAFF